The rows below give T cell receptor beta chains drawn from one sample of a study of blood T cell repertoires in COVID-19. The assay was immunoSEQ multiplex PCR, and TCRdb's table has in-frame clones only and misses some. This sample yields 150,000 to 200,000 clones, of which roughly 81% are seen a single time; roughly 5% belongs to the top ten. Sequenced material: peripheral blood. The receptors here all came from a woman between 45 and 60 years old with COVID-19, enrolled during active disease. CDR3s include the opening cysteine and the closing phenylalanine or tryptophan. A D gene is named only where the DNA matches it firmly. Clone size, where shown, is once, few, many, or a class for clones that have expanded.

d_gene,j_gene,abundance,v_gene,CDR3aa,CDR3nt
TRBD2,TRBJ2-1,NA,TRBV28,CASSLGTGTSSGEQFF,TGTGCCAGCAGTTTGGGGACCGGGACTAGCTCTGGTGAGCAGTTCTTC
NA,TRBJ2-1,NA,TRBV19,CASSINPGNEQFF,TGTGCCAGTAGTATCAACCCAGGCAATGAGCAGTTCTTC
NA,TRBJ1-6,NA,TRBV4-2,CASSQATGVNSPLHF,TGTGCCAGCAGCCAAGCCACAGGTGTTAATTCACCCCTCCACTTT
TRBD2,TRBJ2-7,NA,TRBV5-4,CASSGRGNYEQYF,TGTGCCAGCAGTGGGCGGGGGAACTACGAGCAGTACTTC
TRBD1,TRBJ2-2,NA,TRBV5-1,CASSLDGAGTVGTGELFF,TGCGCCAGCAGCTTGGATGGGGCCGGGACAGTTGGGACCGGGGAGCTGTTTTTT
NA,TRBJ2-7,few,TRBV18,CASSRTDDYEQYF,TGTGCCAGCTCACGGACAGACGACTACGAGCAGTACTTC
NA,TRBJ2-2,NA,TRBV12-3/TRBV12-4,CASMQGTGELFF,TGTGCCAGCATGCAGGGCACCGGGGAGCTGTTTTTT
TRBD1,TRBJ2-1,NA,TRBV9,CASSVGTGGQEQFF,TGTGCCAGCAGCGTCGGGACAGGGGGTCAAGAGCAGTTCTTC
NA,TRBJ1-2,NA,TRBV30,CAWSPLDGYTF,TGTGCCTGGAGTCCCCTTGATGGCTACACCTTC
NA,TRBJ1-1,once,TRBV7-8,CASILGGYTEAFF,NA
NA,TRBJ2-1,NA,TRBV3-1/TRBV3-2,CASSLRDTAYNEQFF,TGTGCCAGCAGCCTCCGGGACACGGCCTACAATGAGCAGTTCTTC
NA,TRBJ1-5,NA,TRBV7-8,CASSFGTSPYQPQHF,TGTGCCAGCAGCTTTGGGACATCGCCTTATCAGCCCCAGCATTTT
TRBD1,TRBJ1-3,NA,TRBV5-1,CASSDRGLASGNTIYF,TGCGCCAGCAGCGACAGGGGCCTCGCCTCTGGAAACACCATATATTTT
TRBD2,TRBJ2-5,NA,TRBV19,CASSWQAGTETQYF,TGTGCCAGTAGTTGGCAAGCGGGGACAGAGACCCAGTACTTC
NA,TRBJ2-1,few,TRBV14,CASSQKIVIDNEQFF,TGTGCCAGCAGCCAGAAGATAGTTATTGACAATGAGCAGTTCTTC
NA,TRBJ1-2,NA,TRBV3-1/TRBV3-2,CASSQQGPAGYTF,TGTGCCAGCAGCCAACAGGGGCCGGCGGGCTACACCTTC
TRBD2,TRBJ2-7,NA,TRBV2,CASSEALPGGYEQYF,TGTGCCAGCAGTGAAGCGCTACCGGGGGGCTACGAGCAGTACTTC
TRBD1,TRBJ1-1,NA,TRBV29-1,CSVDEGQGVTEAFF,TGCAGCGTTGACGAGGGCCAGGGGGTCACTGAAGCTTTCTTT
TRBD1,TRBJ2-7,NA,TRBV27,CASRGTGGPDYEQYF,TGTGCCAGCAGGGGTACAGGGGGCCCCGACTACGAGCAGTACTTC
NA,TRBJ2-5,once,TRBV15,CATSSETFRGTQYF,TGTGCCACCTCATCGGAAACATTCCGGGGGACCCAGTACTTC
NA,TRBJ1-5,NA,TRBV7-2,CASSLVYGYNQPQHF,TGTGCCAGCAGCTTAGTTTACGGGTACAATCAGCCCCAGCATTTT
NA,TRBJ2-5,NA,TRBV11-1,CASSDAWTKETQYF,TGTGCCAGCAGCGACGCCTGGACAAAAGAGACCCAGTACTTC
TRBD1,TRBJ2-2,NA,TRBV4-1,CASEGQGYTGELFF,TGCGCCAGCGAGGGACAGGGGTACACCGGGGAGCTGTTTTTT
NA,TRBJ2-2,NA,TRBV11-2,CASSLAGSGGELFF,TGTGCCAGCAGCTTAGCGGGGTCGGGCGGGGAGCTGTTTTTT
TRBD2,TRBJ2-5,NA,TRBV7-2,CASSLGLAGGQETQYF,TGTGCCAGCAGCCTAGGACTAGCGGGGGGCCAAGAGACCCAGTACTTC
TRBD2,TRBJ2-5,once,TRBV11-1,CASSLSLAGQETQYF,TGTGCCAGCAGCTTAAGCCTAGCGGGACAAGAGACCCAGTACTTC
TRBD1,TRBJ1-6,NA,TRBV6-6,CASSRTGYSPLHF,TGTGCCAGCAGTAGGACAGGGTACTCACCCCTCCACTTT
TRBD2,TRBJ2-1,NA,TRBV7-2,CASSFLAGAPYNEQFF,TGTGCCAGCAGCTTCTTAGCGGGGGCCCCCTACAATGAGCAGTTCTTC
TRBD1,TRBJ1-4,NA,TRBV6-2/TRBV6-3,CASSSTTGKEKLFF,TGTGCCAGCAGTTCAACGACAGGGAAAGAAAAACTGTTTTTT
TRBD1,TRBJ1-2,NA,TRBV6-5,CASRSSQDRGWGYTF,TGTGCCAGCAGGAGCTCCCAGGACAGGGGTTGGGGCTACACCTTC
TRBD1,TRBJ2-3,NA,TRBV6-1,CASSERDRGTDTQYF,TGTGCCAGCAGTGAAAGGGACAGGGGCACAGATACGCAGTATTTT
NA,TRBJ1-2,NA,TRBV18,CASSDFYGYTF,TGTGCCAGCTCCGACTTCTATGGCTACACCTTC
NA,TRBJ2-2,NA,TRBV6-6,CASSSDTSNTGELFF,TGTGCCAGCAGCTCGGACACTTCTAACACCGGGGAGCTGTTTTTT
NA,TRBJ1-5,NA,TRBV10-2,CASSGTDAGQPQHF,TGCGCCAGCAGTGGGACAGATGCCGGTCAGCCCCAGCATTTT
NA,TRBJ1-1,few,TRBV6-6,CASSYPEMNTEAFF,TGTGCCAGCAGTTATCCTGAGATGAACACTGAAGCTTTCTTT
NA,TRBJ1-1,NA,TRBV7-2,CASSLGVRGTEAFF,TGTGCCAGCAGCTTAGGGGTACGAGGCACTGAAGCTTTCTTT
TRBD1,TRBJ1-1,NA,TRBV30,CAWSLDRGAEAFF,TGTGCCTGGAGTCTCGACAGGGGCGCTGAAGCTTTCTTT
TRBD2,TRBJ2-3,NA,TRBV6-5,CASSFSGGSADTQYF,TGTGCCAGCAGTTTTAGCGGGGGGTCCGCAGATACGCAGTATTTT
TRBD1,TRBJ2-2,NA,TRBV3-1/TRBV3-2,CASSGTANTGELFF,TGTGCCAGCAGCGGGACAGCGAACACCGGGGAGCTGTTTTTT
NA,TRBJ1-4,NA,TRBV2,CASFGTRDFNEKLFF,TGTGCCAGCTTTGGCACCCGGGATTTTAATGAAAAACTGTTTTTT
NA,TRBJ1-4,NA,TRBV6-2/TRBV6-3,CASSYPGGEGTNEKLFF,TGTGCCAGCAGTTACCCGGGAGGGGAGGGAACTAATGAAAAACTGTTTTTT
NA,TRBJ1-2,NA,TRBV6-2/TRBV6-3,CASSPTQQGRNYGYTF,TGTGCCAGCAGTCCGACTCAACAGGGAAGGAACTATGGCTACACCTTC
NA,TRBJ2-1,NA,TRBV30,CAWNSYNEQFF,TGTGCCTGGAACTCTTACAATGAGCAGTTCTTC
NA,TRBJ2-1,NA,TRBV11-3,CASSLARDNEQFF,TGTGCCAGCAGCTTAGCCCGGGACAATGAGCAGTTCTTC
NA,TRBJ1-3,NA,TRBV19,CASSAGVFSGNTIYF,TGTGCCAGTAGCGCAGGGGTCTTCTCTGGAAACACCATATATTTT
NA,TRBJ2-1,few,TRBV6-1,CASSELGASYNEQFF,TGTGCCAGCAGTGAGCTGGGGGCGTCCTACAATGAGCAGTTCTTC
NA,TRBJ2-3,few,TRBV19,CASSIWGGSTDTQYF,TGTGCCAGTAGTATCTGGGGGGGCAGCACAGATACGCAGTATTTT
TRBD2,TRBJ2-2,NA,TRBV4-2,CASSQDPRLGLVGGTGELFF,TGTGCCAGCAGCCAAGACCCGCGCCTAGGACTAGTCGGGGGCACCGGGGAGCTGTTTTTT
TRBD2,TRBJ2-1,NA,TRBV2,CASSDAGTSYFF,TGTGCCAGCAGTGATGCCGGGACTAGCTATTTCTTC
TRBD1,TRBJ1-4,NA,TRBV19,CASGARGQGAEKLFF,TGTGCCAGTGGTGCGCGCGGACAGGGGGCGGAAAAACTGTTTTTT
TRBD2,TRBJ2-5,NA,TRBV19,CASTRSGGLYQETQYF,TGTGCCAGTACAAGAAGCGGGGGCCTCTACCAAGAGACCCAGTACTTC
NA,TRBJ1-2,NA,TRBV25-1,CASSDPGAGATYGYTF,TGTGCCAGCAGTGACCCAGGGGCCGGGGCAACGTATGGCTACACCTTC
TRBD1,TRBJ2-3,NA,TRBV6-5,CASSRQGTDTQYF,TGTGCCAGCAGCAGACAGGGGACAGATACGCAGTATTTT
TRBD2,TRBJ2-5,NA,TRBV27,CASSLSPSGQETQYF,TGTGCCAGCAGTTTATCTCCTAGCGGCCAAGAGACCCAGTACTTC
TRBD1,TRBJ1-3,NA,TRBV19,CASTSGGSDGNTIYF,TGTGCCAGTACCTCAGGGGGGTCGGACGGAAACACCATATATTTT